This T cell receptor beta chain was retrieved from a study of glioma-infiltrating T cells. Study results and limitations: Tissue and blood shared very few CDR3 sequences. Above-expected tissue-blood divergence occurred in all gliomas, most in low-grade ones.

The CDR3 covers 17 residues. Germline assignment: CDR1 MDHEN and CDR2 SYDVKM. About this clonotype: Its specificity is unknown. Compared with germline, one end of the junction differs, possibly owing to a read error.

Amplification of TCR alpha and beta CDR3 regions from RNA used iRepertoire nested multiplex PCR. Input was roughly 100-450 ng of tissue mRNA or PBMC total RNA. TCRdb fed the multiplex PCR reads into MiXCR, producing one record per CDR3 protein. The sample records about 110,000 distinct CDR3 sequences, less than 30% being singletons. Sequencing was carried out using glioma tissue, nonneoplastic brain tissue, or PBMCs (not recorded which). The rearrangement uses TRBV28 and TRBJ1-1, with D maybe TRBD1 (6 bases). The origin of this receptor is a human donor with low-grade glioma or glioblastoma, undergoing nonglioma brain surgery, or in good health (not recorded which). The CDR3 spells CASSPAQGSGWHTEDFF. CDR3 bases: TGTGCCAGCAGCCCTGCACAGGGATCCGGATGGCACACTGAAGATTTCTTT.